The clone carrying this T cell receptor (beta chain) was counted at least ten times. Time point: patch test 1, 2 weeks after DPC sensitization. Described treatment: therapeutic diphenylcyclopropenone sensitization with weekly scalp DPC. TCRdb reanalysed the RACE reads using MiXCR and keeps one entry per CDR3 protein. The sample carries some 350,000 distinct CDR3 sequences, 6% to 8.5% recorded once. The entry originates in a study of human T cells and chemical hapten exposure. This specimen consisted of whole blood, obtained in connection with sensitization to the hapten diphenylcyclopropenone (DPC). This TCR derives from a woman aged 18-30 years with alopecia areata. Some clones in this sample may be carry-over from other donors' samples.

The DNA of the CDR3 is TGTGCCAGCAGCGTAGAAATCGGGGGAACCTACGAGCAGTACTTC. Its translation: CASSVEIGGTYEQYF. The gene calls are TRBV9 and TRBJ2-7; possible D gene TRBD2, 6 bases. V was cut by 0 bases and J by 2 bases, with 12 bases left in between. CDR1 is SGDLS and CDR2 is YYNGEE in the germline V gene. The CDR3 extends over 15 amino acids.